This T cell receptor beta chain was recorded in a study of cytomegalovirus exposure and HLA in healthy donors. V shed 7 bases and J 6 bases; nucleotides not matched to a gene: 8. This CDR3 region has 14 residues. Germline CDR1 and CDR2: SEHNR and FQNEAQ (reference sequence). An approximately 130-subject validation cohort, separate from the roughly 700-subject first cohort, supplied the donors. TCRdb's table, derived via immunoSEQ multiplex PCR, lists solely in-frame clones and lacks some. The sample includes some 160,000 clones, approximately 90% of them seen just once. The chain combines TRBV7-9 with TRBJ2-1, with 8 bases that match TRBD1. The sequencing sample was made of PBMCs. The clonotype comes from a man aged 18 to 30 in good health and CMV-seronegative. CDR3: CASTADRVLNEQFF. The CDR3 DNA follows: TGTGCCAGCACCGCGGACAGGGTACTCAATGAGCAGTTCTTC.